Listed below are T cell receptor beta chains from one sample, sequenced in a study of blood T cells in healthy people across ages. TCRdb reprocessed the 5' RACE reads via MiXCR and lists one record per CDR3 protein. The sample has some 690,000 distinct CDR3 sequences; 22% are singletons. The sequenced sample consisted of blood. These receptors were obtained from a man in his 70s in good health. CDR3s include the opening cysteine and the closing phenylalanine or tryptophan. Each record gives: CDR3 length, V gene, J gene, CDR3 protein.

length: 13
V: TRBV7-9
J: TRBJ1-2
CDR3: CASSNLDPYGYTF

length: 15
V: TRBV24-1
J: TRBJ2-3
CDR3: CATSDQGARTDTQYF

length: 13
V: TRBV7-9
J: TRBJ1-1
CDR3: CASSLQLATEAFF

length: 14
V: TRBV4-3
J: TRBJ2-3
CDR3: CASSQELPTDTQYF

length: 17
V: TRBV9
J: TRBJ2-2
CDR3: CASSGSDRVGNTGELFF

length: 12
V: TRBV20-1
J: TRBJ1-5
CDR3: CSASHPNQPQHF

length: 17
V: TRBV5-1
J: TRBJ1-3
CDR3: CASSLGVGTTSGNTIYF

length: 15
V: TRBV4-2
J: TRBJ2-5
CDR3: CASGPPQGTGETQYF

length: 14
V: TRBV5-1
J: TRBJ1-3
CDR3: CASSSSTWGNTIYF

length: 13
V: TRBV12-3/TRBV12-4
J: TRBJ1-1
CDR3: CASTVASTKKTFF

length: 17
V: TRBV7-2
J: TRBJ1-5
CDR3: CASSLEMGYSANQPQHF

length: 12
V: TRBV12-3/TRBV12-4
J: TRBJ2-3
CDR3: CASTYHTDTQYF

length: 15
V: TRBV5-1
J: TRBJ1-4
CDR3: CASSFGQGGPEKLFF

length: 13
V: TRBV7-6
J: .
CDR3: CASTGGGANEQFF

length: 14
V: TRBV5-1
J: TRBJ1-1
CDR3: CASSLARVGTEAFF

length: 15
V: TRBV11-2
J: TRBJ2-2
CDR3: CASSYDRQNTGELFF

length: 14
V: TRBV7-8
J: TRBJ2-4
CDR3: CASSIRREQNIQYF

length: 14
V: TRBV29-1
J: TRBJ2-5
CDR3: CSGRRSGRLETQYF

length: 15
V: TRBV7-9
J: TRBJ2-2
CDR3: CASSLTQGNTGELFF

length: 11
V: TRBV6-2/TRBV6-3
J: TRBJ1-4
CDR3: CASGGGDELFF

length: 14
V: TRBV20-1
J: TRBJ1-2
CDR3: CSARDHSRYYGYTF

length: 14
V: TRBV12-3/TRBV12-4
J: TRBJ2-2
CDR3: CASSFGHQAGELFF

length: 13
V: TRBV20-1
J: .
CDR3: CSARDSQSYEQYF

length: 15
V: TRBV20-1
J: .
CDR3: CSARGMTGTFYEQFF

length: 14
V: TRBV29-1
J: TRBJ1-2
CDR3: CSVERDLLNYGYTF

length: 15
V: TRBV7-2
J: TRBJ1-5
CDR3: CASSLAIGEDQPQHF

length: 11
V: TRBV29-1
J: TRBJ2-1
CDR3: CSVWRNFEQFF

length: 16
V: TRBV14
J: TRBJ1-2
CDR3: CASSQGWEGTLYGCTF

length: 13
V: TRBV20-1
J: TRBJ2-1
CDR3: CSAAESGAYEQFF

length: 14
V: TRBV5-1
J: TRBJ1-1
CDR3: CASSLEQGVTEAFF

length: 15
V: TRBV20-1
J: TRBJ2-3
CDR3: CSATPTSGNTDTQYF

length: 12
V: TRBV12-3/TRBV12-4
J: TRBJ1-1
CDR3: CASSRGNTEAFF

length: 14
V: TRBV20-1
J: TRBJ2-3
CDR3: CSARRRGYTDTQYF

length: 16
V: TRBV7-2
J: .
CDR3: CASSFRRGAGGNEQFF

length: 15
V: TRBV28
J: TRBJ2-5
CDR3: CASSLLTSGQETQYF

length: 14
V: TRBV5-1
J: TRBJ2-2
CDR3: CASSPGTATGELFF

length: 14
V: TRBV7-3
J: TRBJ2-3
CDR3: CASSLGLAYDTQYF

length: 13
V: TRBV7-2
J: TRBJ2-5
CDR3: CAGSLESRETQYF

length: 14
V: TRBV29-1
J: TRBJ2-2
CDR3: CSVGSQGHTGELFF

length: 13
V: TRBV20-1
J: TRBJ1-2
CDR3: CSARPPGEVGYTF

length: 14
V: TRBV7-9
J: TRBJ2-1
CDR3: CASSFPGPYNEQFF

length: 15
V: TRBV9
J: TRBJ1-1
CDR3: CASSVQGSSYTEAFF

length: 11
V: TRBV29-1
J: TRBJ1-2
CDR3: CSVRGGNGYTF